Listed below are T cell receptor beta chains from one sample, sequenced in a study of PD-1 blockade in classical Hodgkin lymphoma. Produced via immunoSEQ multiplex PCR; TCRdb's table is partial and in-frame only. The data contain 57,000 or so clones, about 90% of them singletons. Sample: peripheral blood mononuclear cells (PBMCs), taken before the fourth cycle of nivolumab. Receptor source: a human donor with classical Hodgkin lymphoma. Both conserved end residues are part of each CDR3. Expanded clones get a size class; other rows say once, few or many, or leave the size out.

V gene: TRBV6-5
clone size: few
J gene: TRBJ1-1
CDR3 protein: CASSELGYTEAFF

V gene: TRBV18
clone size: -
J gene: TRBJ1-2
CDR3 protein: CASSLQNYGYTF

V gene: TRBV2
clone size: -
J gene: TRBJ2-7
CDR3 protein: CASTLSVGIEQYF

V gene: TRBV11-2
clone size: -
J gene: TRBJ1-1
CDR3 protein: CASSFARGLVPLKGTEAFF

V gene: TRBV5-1
clone size: once
J gene: TRBJ2-7
CDR3 protein: CASSRDRSYEQYF

V gene: TRBV5-1
clone size: -
J gene: TRBJ1-4
CDR3 protein: CASRVSGTGIEKLFF

V gene: TRBV15
clone size: -
J gene: TRBJ2-3
CDR3 protein: CATSRDLDRDTQYF

V gene: TRBV5-1
clone size: -
J gene: TRBJ1-3
CDR3 protein: CASSPTPNTGYGNTIYF

V gene: TRBV5-1
clone size: -
J gene: TRBJ2-2
CDR3 protein: CASSLGEGRTGELFF

V gene: TRBV6-5
clone size: -
J gene: TRBJ2-7
CDR3 protein: CASSYVRQGYEQYF

V gene: TRBV5-1
clone size: once
J gene: TRBJ1-1
CDR3 protein: CASSLGQGYTEAFF

V gene: TRBV4-1
clone size: once
J gene: TRBJ2-3
CDR3 protein: CASSQEKETGTTDTQYF

V gene: TRBV28
clone size: -
J gene: TRBJ2-1
CDR3 protein: CASSSTGVSEFF

V gene: TRBV6-5
clone size: -
J gene: TRBJ1-2
CDR3 protein: CASSNRDRDGYTF

V gene: TRBV4-1
clone size: -
J gene: TRBJ2-7
CDR3 protein: CASRNFGGDRRGEQYF

V gene: TRBV7-9
clone size: once
J gene: TRBJ1-5
CDR3 protein: CASSLTGGSNQPQHF

V gene: TRBV11-2
clone size: -
J gene: TRBJ2-7
CDR3 protein: CASSSPLADEQYF

V gene: TRBV7-8
clone size: -
J gene: TRBJ1-2
CDR3 protein: CASSLAVGVGGYGYTF

V gene: TRBV5-1
clone size: -
J gene: TRBJ2-7
CDR3 protein: CASSSLDGPYEQYF

V gene: TRBV6-4
clone size: -
J gene: TRBJ2-1
CDR3 protein: CASTLGCGFNEQFF

V gene: TRBV5-1
clone size: -
J gene: TRBJ1-5
CDR3 protein: CASSPGTGNGQPQHF

V gene: TRBV4-2
clone size: once
J gene: TRBJ2-7
CDR3 protein: CASSQGNGAGLPYEQYF

V gene: TRBV7-9
clone size: -
J gene: TRBJ2-5
CDR3 protein: CASSLFVGRGGEETQYF

V gene: TRBV5-1
clone size: -
J gene: TRBJ2-1
CDR3 protein: CASSLLGASGNEQFF

V gene: TRBV4-2
clone size: -
J gene: TRBJ2-7
CDR3 protein: CASSPTTSEGYEQYF

V gene: TRBV7-9
clone size: -
J gene: TRBJ1-2
CDR3 protein: CASSTTQPSYGYTF

V gene: TRBV7-9
clone size: -
J gene: TRBJ1-1
CDR3 protein: CASSLASLMTEAFF

V gene: TRBV7-6
clone size: -
J gene: TRBJ1-1
CDR3 protein: CASSPQWTEAFF

V gene: TRBV5-1
clone size: once
J gene: TRBJ1-1
CDR3 protein: CASSFGAGGGEAFF

V gene: TRBV27
clone size: -
J gene: TRBJ2-7
CDR3 protein: CAAMGVSTGRNEQYF

V gene: TRBV5-1
clone size: -
J gene: TRBJ2-3
CDR3 protein: CASSLGSPTDTQYF

V gene: TRBV7-9
clone size: -
J gene: TRBJ1-1
CDR3 protein: CASSFPGHGTEAFF

V gene: TRBV5-1
clone size: -
J gene: TRBJ2-7
CDR3 protein: CASSLVEGGTYEQYF

V gene: TRBV19
clone size: -
J gene: TRBJ2-3
CDR3 protein: CASSRTGTGRTDTQYF

V gene: TRBV5-1
clone size: -
J gene: TRBJ1-4
CDR3 protein: CASSLTGGTNEKLFF

V gene: TRBV5-1
clone size: -
J gene: TRBJ2-5
CDR3 protein: CASSYRAGLGQETQYF

V gene: TRBV4-2
clone size: -
J gene: TRBJ1-2
CDR3 protein: CASSQVDGRGYTF

V gene: TRBV9
clone size: -
J gene: TRBJ1-2
CDR3 protein: CASSVAGAGGYTF

V gene: TRBV19
clone size: -
J gene: TRBJ2-1
CDR3 protein: CASSIGGTSVNEQFF

V gene: TRBV6-5
clone size: -
J gene: TRBJ2-1
CDR3 protein: CASSYSDGGTYNEQFF

V gene: TRBV5-1
clone size: -
J gene: TRBJ1-3
CDR3 protein: CASSLEGNTIYF

V gene: TRBV9
clone size: -
J gene: TRBJ2-1
CDR3 protein: CASSPVGIGNNEQFF

V gene: TRBV5-1
clone size: -
J gene: TRBJ2-5
CDR3 protein: CASRRQGAGETQYF

V gene: TRBV6-6
clone size: -
J gene: TRBJ2-3
CDR3 protein: CASSPISSGGTDTQYF

V gene: TRBV7-8
clone size: -
J gene: TRBJ1-5
CDR3 protein: CASSLSTGTNQPQHF